These 2 T cell receptor beta chains share one sample of origin, sequenced in a study of cytomegalovirus exposure and HLA in healthy donors. The PCR contained 60 Vbeta and 13 Jbeta primers. This table comes from immunoSEQ multiplex PCR, and its TCRdb copy is limited to in-frame clones, with some not included. The sample records roughly 150,000 clones, approximately 81% being singletons. The sample consisted of PBMCs. Source of these receptors: a female donor in good health and CMV-seronegative.

The CDR3, as DNA: TGTGCCAGCAGGACAGGGTTAGGAGAGCAGTACTTC. This encodes CASRTGLGEQYF. This chain uses TRBV27 with TRBJ2-7; 7 bases fit TRBD1. This CDR3 contains 12 residues. The V and J ends lost 6 bases and 7 bases, in that order; junction bases with no gene match: 6. Germline V gene sequence: CDR1 MNHEY, CDR2 SMNVEV (reference sequence).

The gene calls are TRBV28 and TRBJ2-2; no definite D call. This CDR3 contains 12 residues. V gave up 3 bases and J gave up 7 bases, with 6 bases separating them. CDR1 is MDHEN and CDR2 is SYDVKM in the germline V gene. The CDR3 sequence is CASSFVVGELFF. In DNA form, the CDR3 reads TGTGCCAGCAGTTTCGTCGTCGGGGAGCTGTTTTTT.